This T cell receptor beta chain was recovered during a study of T cells in Graves' hyperthyroidism and ophthalmopathy (dated by TCRdb to the late 2010s). Regarding the study in general: Peripheral blood was collected at initial diagnosis, before any treatment. A discovery cohort of 95 to 100 patients, approximately 44 with Graves' ophthalmopathy and under 60 with stable Graves' hyperthyroidism, was used to find distinguishing TCR V-J signatures. An independent validation cohort of fewer than 20 hyperthyroidism patients and approximately 15 patients who later progressed to ophthalmopathy tested prospective prediction of ophthalmopathy. The 100 discovery patients were randomly split 7:3 into training and test sets. Thyroid tissue and blood T-cell repertoires from about 6 Graves' hyperthyroidism patients were also compared in the study. Once sampling was done, hyperthyroidism patients were given methimazole at a starting dose of 30 mg daily, whereas ophthalmopathy patients were given high-dose intravenous methylprednisolone. The paper describes TCR Vbeta CDR3 sequencing of roughly 130 peripheral blood samples, made up of roughly 40 ophthalmopathy patients, some 76 hyperthyroidism patients and 17 progressor patients.

The paper as a whole reports these results and caveats: Most expanded thyroid clonotypes (frequency above 0.001) were also detected in blood, a finding suggesting that blood repertoires may reflect thyroid immune responses. A model built on a 13 V-J signature distinguished ophthalmopathy from stable hyperthyroidism, reaching about 88% sensitivity and about 81% specificity in cross-validation and 80%/75% in testing. In validation, progression to ophthalmopathy was predicted by the model with 70.59% sensitivity and 72.22% specificity, a median of approximately 6.5 months before onset. Sample size was not statistically predetermined, and blinding of investigators to group allocation was not performed.

The TCR beta CDR3 regions were amplified from the RNA transcripts. For the first round of RT-PCR on the TCR CDR3, the HTBI primer set was used together with the Qiagen OneStep RT-PCR kit. The libraries were constructed in a second round of multiplex PCR and then size-selected and purified. Paired-end sequencing of the libraries was performed with 100 bp reads on an Illumina HiSeq2000. The published analysis was carried out like this. SOAPnuke was used to process the raw data, with reads discarded if the reads contained adapters or uncalled bases, had a mean Phred below 15, or lacked an exact constant-primer or identifier match. COPE v1.2.5 was used to merge the high-quality paired reads, and each unique nucleotide sequence was defined as a clonotype. Clonotypes were aligned to IMGT TRBV, TRBD and TRBJ reference segments using MiTCR v1.1. Only V-J combinations with frequency above 0.0001, covering 99% to 99.2% of repertoires, were analysed. A TCS score was defined as the ratio between F50 (clonal expansion) and ExV (chaos), using BLOSUM62-based TCRdist between CDR3 peptides within each V-J. Welch's t-statistics and random forest reduced around 520 V-J features to 13, which were used in a naive Bayes classifier (R e1071). The similarity between thyroid and blood repertoires was quantified using the Morisita-Horn index. TCRdb reran the public reads through fastp at Q25 and MiXCR, keeping productive beta chains. CDR3 protein duplicates are merged, each entry listing the most common genes and DNA. The authors' filters were not applied to this entry. Present in this sample are about 840,000 distinct CDR3 sequences, 38% of which were seen just once. Jointly, the top ten make up approximately 8.7% of the sample.

Many counts were recorded for this clonotype. Its antigen has not been determined. Base-call qualities are not available, and no considerably larger clone is one nucleotide away. Stable Graves' hyperthyroidism was defined as the absence of progression to ophthalmopathy over 18 months of follow-up. Hyperthyroidism patients were newly diagnosed, had a disease duration of under 2 months, and were aged 18 to 65 years. Exclusion was applied to patients with uncontrolled infections, other autoimmune diseases, pregnancy or lactation. Diagnoses were established on the basis of clinical symptoms, serum thyroxine and TRAb, thyroid ultrasound, and orbital computed tomography. PBMCs were separated from 10 ml of fresh peripheral blood using Ficoll-Paque density gradient centrifugation. Trizol reagent was used to extract total RNA, and RNA quality was then checked on an Agilent 2100 Bioanalyzer. After removal of 8 bases from V and 3 bases from J, the junction retains 1 base not matched to a gene. The germline V gene encodes CDR1 MGHDK and CDR2 SYGVNS. The CDR3, from cysteine to phenylalanine, totals 12 residues. Here the CDR3 DNA is all that survives: 36 bases in frame from base 1.

The sequence was collected from a man younger than 35 with Graves' hyperthyroidism. Recombination linked TRBV25-1 to TRBJ2-7, and 10 bases in between align with TRBD1. The sample taken for sequencing was blood. CDR3 protein: CASGDRGYEQYF. The nucleotides are TGTGCCAGCGGGGACAGGGGCTACGAGCAGTACTTC.